Listed below are T cell receptor beta chains from one sample, sequenced in a study of blood T cell repertoires in COVID-19. The table came from immunoSEQ multiplex PCR; TCRdb's copy has only in-frame clones and leaves some out. The profile covers 200,000 to 250,000 clones, with 75% to 90% appearing a single time and approximately 5% taken by the ten largest. The sequenced material came from peripheral blood. All receptors come from a human donor in a cohort sampled during active COVID-19. Both conserved end residues are part of each CDR3. Fields, in order: J gene, V gene, CDR3 protein.

TRBJ2-1	TRBV9	CASSAPGGLGRNEQFF
TRBJ2-5	TRBV27	CASTPRPGLAGGQQETQYF
TRBJ1-3	TRBV18	CASSPGQLNSGNTIYF
TRBJ2-7	TRBV5-1	CASSSGQGTHEQYF
TRBJ1-1	TRBV7-2	CASLQTGGARTEAFF
TRBJ1-2	TRBV13	CASSPRRQSVYGYTF
TRBJ2-7	TRBV15	CATSRDGGGQSYEQYF
TRBJ1-1	TRBV11-2	CASSLAGRRLAEAFF
TRBJ1-2	TRBV13	CASSDRTGLPYGYTF
TRBJ1-6	TRBV10-2	CASRTDRANSPLHF
TRBJ1-1	TRBV23-1	CASSQSGQTMNTEAFF
TRBJ2-7	TRBV6-2/TRBV6-3	CASSSTMTSEQYF
TRBJ2-7	TRBV4-3	CASSQERLSYEQYF
TRBJ2-7	TRBV18	CASSLQGASGHSYEQYF
TRBJ2-7	TRBV2	CASSEGREGYEQYF
TRBJ2-7	TRBV28	CASRRTSGRYEQYF
TRBJ1-1	TRBV3-1/TRBV3-2	CASSHGIGTLGGGEAFF
TRBJ2-1	TRBV4-2	CASSQAADLTYYEQFF
TRBJ2-7	TRBV5-6	CASSLDSGRSEQYF
TRBJ2-3	TRBV5-1	CASTPLAGGPPSTDTQYF
TRBJ2-5	TRBV13	CASSRRLAGDQETQYF
TRBJ2-1	TRBV24-1	CATSDPGLAGGYNEQFF
TRBJ2-7	TRBV18	CASSPLGGYEQYF
TRBJ2-2	TRBV9	CASSVAQRALTGELFF
TRBJ2-1	TRBV6-5	CASTQFGSGNEQFF
TRBJ2-7	TRBV14	CASSQYYEQYF
TRBJ2-5	TRBV28	CASSLLGARETQYF
TRBJ2-1	TRBV28	CASPREGNEQFF
TRBJ2-6	TRBV29-1	CSAAGGAGANVLTF
TRBJ2-7	TRBV28	CASRPQGRIYYEQYF
TRBJ2-1	TRBV18	CASSPSTSGSTYNEQFF
TRBJ1-1	TRBV6-6	CASILGNTEAFF
TRBJ1-5	TRBV6-2/TRBV6-3	CASSSRDRYSNQPQHF
TRBJ1-3	TRBV7-2	CASSLGAGAYRNTIYF
TRBJ1-2	TRBV6-5	CASSLDRVGGYTF
TRBJ2-7	TRBV21-1	CASITPRSTYEQYF
TRBJ2-1	TRBV4-2	CASSQEERSSYNEQFF
TRBJ1-2	TRBV5-1	CASSVGQGMDTGYTF
TRBJ2-7	TRBV5-6	CASSLAVRLAGGGEQYF
TRBJ1-2	TRBV20-1	CSMRTGGYTF
TRBJ1-2	TRBV19	CASRSGPTANYGYTF
TRBJ2-5	TRBV10-3	CAISESIPPPGQETQYF
TRBJ2-1	TRBV4-1	CASSLTLAGGSYNEQFF
TRBJ2-4	TRBV5-1	CASSQDRVGKNIQYF
TRBJ2-6	TRBV7-8	CASSLHPGLSGANVLTF
TRBJ2-1	TRBV5-1	CASSPSGSGGEQFF
TRBJ2-7	TRBV6-2/TRBV6-3	CASSPPTSGSIHYEQYF
TRBJ2-1	TRBV27	CASRGLTSGIYEQFF
TRBJ2-1	TRBV4-2	CASSQVTSVKDNEQFF
TRBJ1-1	TRBV3-1/TRBV3-2	CASSPRGREGVAFF
TRBJ1-1	TRBV19	CASRPGTGTFGTEAFF
TRBJ2-1	TRBV24-1	CATSDRTSGRDNEQFF
TRBJ2-1	TRBV14	CASSSGLDRGEQFF
TRBJ2-1	TRBV14	CASSQDSMSGRAFYNEQFF
TRBJ2-7	TRBV7-2	CASSPRGLAGVSEQYF